Listed below are T cell receptor beta chains from one sample, sequenced in a study of control samples from healthy donors and cancer patients. Using immunoSEQ multiplex PCR, the repertoire was profiled, and TCRdb retains in-frame clones only, with some absent. The sample records 70,000 or so clones, about four fifths being singletons. Sequences were obtained from blood. These receptors were collected from a man in his fifties or sixties in good health. CDR3s include the opening cysteine and the closing phenylalanine or tryptophan. D genes are given only for firm matches. A clone size is listed for some rows: how often the clone was seen (once, few, many), or a class if it is expanded.

d_gene,abundance,j_gene,v_gene,CDR3aa,CDR3nt
TRBD2,NA,TRBJ2-7,TRBV19,CATSPHGTSGYEQYF,TGTGCCACCTCCCCCCATGGGACTAGCGGATACGAGCAGTACTTC
NA,NA,TRBJ1-1,TRBV6-5,CASSTLQGTNTEAFF,TGTGCCAGCAGTACCCTACAGGGAACGAACACTGAAGCTTTCTTT
TRBD1,NA,TRBJ1-2,TRBV18,CASSPWATGGDGYTF,TGTGCCAGCTCACCCTGGGCGACAGGGGGCGATGGCTACACCTTC
NA,NA,TRBJ1-1,TRBV4-2,CASSQDRTGGTFF,TGTGCCAGCAGCCAAGATCGTACGGGGGGAACTTTCTTT
TRBD2,NA,TRBJ2-2,TRBV14,CASSVGLAGAGELFF,TGTGCCAGCAGCGTGGGACTAGCGGGAGCCGGGGAGCTGTTTTTT
NA,NA,TRBJ2-5,TRBV3-1/TRBV3-2,CASSPRRGVGRETQYF,TGTGCCAGCAGCCCACGGCGGGGAGTAGGCAGAGAGACCCAGTACTTC
NA,NA,TRBJ2-2,TRBV30,CAWSDFQTGELFF,TGTGCCTGGAGTGATTTTCAAACCGGGGAGCTGTTTTTT
NA,few,TRBJ2-3,TRBV6-4,CASSDSWESDTQYF,TGTGCCAGCAGTGACTCGTGGGAGTCAGATACGCAGTATTTT
TRBD1,NA,TRBJ2-5,TRBV19,CASSKATGQQETQYF,TGTGCCAGTAGTAAAGCGACAGGGCAACAAGAGACCCAGTACTTC
TRBD1,NA,TRBJ2-3,TRBV30,CAWIPGTGALNTQYF,TGTGCCTGGATCCCCGGGACAGGGGCTCTAAATACGCAGTATTTT
NA,NA,TRBJ1-1,TRBV6-2/TRBV6-3,CASSYVRQRLTIAEAFF,TGTGCCAGCAGTTACGTACGACAGAGGCTTACTATCGCTGAAGCTTTCTTT
NA,NA,TRBJ2-5,TRBV7-2,CASSLWQQETQYF,TGTGCCAGCAGCTTATGGCAGCAAGAGACCCAGTACTTC
TRBD1,NA,TRBJ2-1,TRBV11-3,CASSWTGAKQVEQFF,TGTGCCAGCAGCTGGACAGGGGCGAAACAAGTAGAGCAGTTCTTC
TRBD1,NA,TRBJ1-5,TRBV3-1/TRBV3-2,CASSRTGTQPQHF,TGTGCCAGCAGCCGGACAGGGACCCAGCCCCAGCATTTT
NA,NA,TRBJ1-1,TRBV4-3,CASSRILQMNTEAFF,TGCGCCAGCAGCCGCATATTACAGATGAACACTGAAGCTTTCTTT
NA,NA,TRBJ1-2,TRBV4-1,CASSPGEGTYDGYTF,TGCGCCAGCAGCCCTGGTGAGGGAACGTATGATGGCTACACCTTC
NA,few,TRBJ2-7,TRBV19,CASSTGYEQYF,TGTGCCAGTAGTACAGGGTACGAGCAGTACTTC
TRBD2,once,TRBJ2-3,TRBV12-5,CASGLDLAGEGTDTQYF,TGTGCTAGTGGTTTGGACCTAGCGGGAGAAGGGACAGATACGCAGTATTTT
NA,NA,TRBJ1-2,TRBV3-1/TRBV3-2,CASSQYGTLGYTF,TGTGCCAGCAGCCAATATGGAACCCTCGGCTACACCTTC
NA,NA,TRBJ1-4,TRBV11-2,CASSLDLPGPTNEKLFF,TGTGCCAGCAGCTTAGATCTACCCGGACCCACTAATGAAAAACTGTTTTTT
TRBD1,NA,TRBJ2-7,TRBV5-1,CASNPGQASSYEQYF,TGCGCCAGCAACCCCGGACAGGCCAGCTCCTACGAGCAGTACTTC
NA,NA,TRBJ1-2,TRBV7-2,CASSLASYRDKNYGYTF,TGTGCCAGCAGCTTAGCATCTTACAGGGATAAGAACTATGGCTACACCTTC
NA,NA,TRBJ2-7,TRBV27,CASSGPREQYF,TGTGCCAGCAGTGGCCCCAGGGAGCAGTACTTC
TRBD2,NA,TRBJ2-2,TRBV18,CASSPEASGATGELFF,TGTGCCAGCTCACCAGAGGCTAGCGGGGCAACCGGGGAGCTGTTTTTT
NA,NA,TRBJ1-1,TRBV19,CASSIDRVRGTEAFF,TGTGCCAGTAGTATTGACCGTGTCAGGGGCACTGAAGCTTTCTTT
NA,NA,TRBJ1-1,TRBV5-1,CASSPFVLGPNTEAFF,TGCGCCAGCAGCCCTTTCGTTCTGGGGCCGAACACTGAAGCTTTCTTT
TRBD2,NA,TRBJ2-5,TRBV10-3,CAIRGGNVTAKETQYF,TGTGCCATCAGGGGAGGGAATGTGACAGCGAAAGAGACCCAGTACTTC
NA,NA,TRBJ1-3,TRBV4-3,CASSQDISGITGNTIYF,TGCGCCAGCAGCCAAGATATCTCAGGGATAACTGGAAACACCATATATTTT
NA,NA,TRBJ2-7,TRBV7-2,CASSPRTASYEQYF,TGTGCCAGCAGCCCAAGGACAGCCTCCTACGAGCAGTACTTC
TRBD1,NA,TRBJ2-7,TRBV6-5,CASSYLGQGAEEQYF,TGTGCCAGCAGTTACTTAGGACAGGGGGCGGAGGAGCAGTACTTC
NA,NA,TRBJ1-1,TRBV19,CASSMNPGVAEAFF,TGTGCCAGTAGTATGAATCCGGGGGTAGCTGAAGCTTTCTTT
NA,NA,TRBJ1-5,TRBV19,CASSIVGSGGAHNQPQHF,TGTGCCAGTAGTATAGTTGGGTCTGGGGGGGCTCACAATCAGCCCCAGCATTTT
NA,NA,TRBJ2-3,TRBV6-5,CASRWTITDTQYF,TGTGCCAGCAGATGGACTATCACAGATACGCAGTATTTT
NA,NA,TRBJ2-1,TRBV30,CAWDGGSYNEQFF,TGTGCCTGGGATGGGGGCTCCTACAATGAGCAGTTCTTC
NA,NA,TRBJ1-5,TRBV27,CASSSTQAYQPQHF,TGTGCCAGCAGTTCTACACAGGCATATCAGCCCCAGCATTTT
TRBD2,NA,TRBJ2-1,TRBV6-2/TRBV6-3,CASSRIAGFDEQFF,TGTGCCAGCAGTCGAATAGCGGGCTTCGATGAGCAGTTCTTC
NA,NA,TRBJ1-1,TRBV12-3/TRBV12-4,CASRRTEYTEAFF,TGTGCCAGCAGGCGGACGGAGTACACTGAAGCTTTCTTT
NA,NA,TRBJ2-2,TRBV7-8,CASQARNTGELFF,TGTGCCAGCCAAGCAAGGAACACCGGGGAGCTGTTTTTT
TRBD2,NA,TRBJ2-1,TRBV11-2,CASSLGAASGAYNEQFF,TGTGCCAGCAGCTTAGGCGCGGCTAGCGGGGCCTACAATGAGCAGTTCTTC
NA,NA,TRBJ2-4,TRBV7-2,CASSLAHQGMGKNIQYF,TGTGCCAGCAGCTTAGCGCACCAGGGTATGGGCAAAAACATTCAGTACTTC
TRBD1,NA,TRBJ1-2,TRBV28,CASSSGQGSTYGYTF,TGTGCCAGCAGTTCCGGACAGGGAAGTACCTATGGCTACACCTTC
NA,NA,TRBJ1-1,TRBV7-2,CASSSSRSPGTEAFF,TGTGCCAGCAGCTCCAGTCGGAGCCCGGGGACTGAAGCTTTCTTT
NA,NA,TRBJ2-1,TRBV6-5,CASRAGETNEQFF,TGTGCCAGCAGGGCAGGAGAGACGAATGAGCAGTTCTTC
NA,NA,TRBJ2-2,TRBV18,CASSPRGASGELFF,TGTGCCAGCTCACCACGTGGGGCGAGCGGGGAGCTGTTTTTT
NA,NA,TRBJ1-2,TRBV6-5,CASGYPGGVNGYTF,TGTGCCAGCGGCTACCCGGGTGGGGTCAATGGCTACACCTTC
NA,NA,TRBJ1-1,TRBV5-4,CASSLGEGTEAFF,TGTGCCAGCAGCTTGGGGGAGGGCACTGAAGCTTTCTTT
TRBD1,NA,TRBJ1-2,TRBV5-6,CASSYTGTGNYGYTF,TGTGCCAGCAGCTACACCGGGACAGGGAACTATGGCTACACCTTC
NA,NA,TRBJ1-1,TRBV12-5,CASGLVGIKEAFF,TGTGCTAGTGGTTTGGTCGGTATAAAAGAAGCTTTCTTT
NA,NA,TRBJ2-6,TRBV5-4,CASTIGGSGANVLTF,TGTGCCAGCACTATAGGGGGGTCCGGGGCCAACGTCCTGACTTTC
NA,NA,TRBJ2-7,TRBV18,CASSPSRGPYEQYF,TGTGCCAGCTCCCCCTCTCGTGGGCCCTACGAGCAGTACTTC
TRBD2,NA,TRBJ2-1,TRBV7-6,CASSTRLAASYNEQFF,TGTGCCAGCAGCACCCGACTAGCGGCCTCCTACAATGAGCAGTTCTTC
TRBD1,NA,TRBJ1-5,TRBV30,CAWSRTGRPGQPQHF,TGTGCCTGGAGTCGGACAGGGAGGCCGGGGCAGCCCCAGCATTTT
NA,NA,TRBJ1-3,TRBV4-3,CASSQDTSGPGNTIYF,TGCGCCAGCAGCCAAGATACCTCGGGGCCTGGAAACACCATATATTTT
NA,NA,TRBJ1-5,TRBV6-5,CASREQGMDQPQHF,TGTGCCAGCAGAGAGCAGGGAATGGATCAGCCCCAGCATTTT
TRBD1,few,TRBJ1-2,TRBV12-5,CASGDGTGVGYTF,TGTGCTAGTGGTGACGGGACAGGGGTCGGCTACACCTTC
NA,NA,TRBJ1-4,TRBV10-3,CAISESSATNEKLFF,TGTGCCATCAGTGAGTCGTCGGCAACTAATGAAAAACTGTTTTTT
TRBD2,few,TRBJ2-1,TRBV30,CAWTRLWGTSGSNEQFF,TGTGCCTGGACCAGGTTGTGGGGGACTAGCGGGAGTAATGAGCAGTTCTTC
TRBD1,NA,TRBJ1-2,TRBV5-1,CASSSLQGAYGYTF,TGCGCCAGCAGCTCATTACAGGGGGCCTATGGCTACACCTTC